These T cell receptor beta chains were read from a single sample in a study of T cell responses to AZD1222 COVID-19 vaccine. The protocol was immunoSEQ multiplex PCR, while the TCRdb copy is restricted to in-frame clones and leaves out a portion. The sample lists 100,000 to 150,000 clones, over 75% occurring once. The sample here was peripheral blood, taken on day 0 of AZD1222 vaccination. The receptors were gathered from an adult in good health. CDR3s include the opening cysteine and the closing phenylalanine or tryptophan. Each record gives: D gene, J gene, V gene, clone size, CDR3 DNA, CDR3 protein. The D gene is left open where the match is weak. Size tells how often a clone was seen (once, few, many) or the class of an expanded clone, and some rows leave it out.

.,TRBJ1-2,TRBV28,.,TGTGCCAGCAGTTTAACTCCAAACTATGGCTACACCTTC,CASSLTPNYGYTF
.,TRBJ1-4,TRBV5-6,.,TGTGCCAGCAGCTTGACCGACAGGAGACTCAGTGGTGAAAAACTGTTTTTT,CASSLTDRRLSGEKLFF
.,TRBJ1-1,TRBV7-2,.,TGTGCCAGCAGCTTCGAGCCAAACACTGAAGCTTTCTTT,CASSFEPNTEAFF
TRBD2,TRBJ2-7,TRBV29-1,.,TGCAGCGCTGGTGAGGCTTTGGGCGGGAGGGCGAACGAGCAGTACTTC,CSAGEALGGRANEQYF
.,TRBJ1-5,TRBV30,.,TGTGCCTGGAGTCCGGGACGGAATCAGCCCCAGCATTTT,CAWSPGRNQPQHF
TRBD2,TRBJ2-7,TRBV6-2/TRBV6-3,.,TGTGCCAGCAGTTACTCGAACTTGGAGGGAGGGCCGAGGGCCTACGAGCAGTACTTC,CASSYSNLEGGPRAYEQYF
.,TRBJ2-7,TRBV29-1,.,TGCAGCGTTGGGGGCAGCTCCTACGAGCAGTACTTC,CSVGGSSYEQYF
.,TRBJ2-7,TRBV3-1/TRBV3-2,.,TGTGCCAGCAGCCAATGGCAGGTACCCTCCTACGAGCAGTACTTC,CASSQWQVPSYEQYF
TRBD2,TRBJ2-2,TRBV7-6,.,TGTGCCAGCAGCCACGCTAGCGGGAGAACCGGGGAGCTGTTTTTT,CASSHASGRTGELFF
.,TRBJ2-1,TRBV6-5,.,TGTGCCAGCAGTTACTCCCCCGGGACCTCGAATGAGCAGTTCTTC,CASSYSPGTSNEQFF
.,TRBJ2-3,TRBV3-1/TRBV3-2,.,TGTGCCAGCAGCCAGATGACAGATACGCAGTATTTT,CASSQMTDTQYF
.,TRBJ2-3,TRBV25-1,.,TGTGCCAGCACTGCCCCAGGGTCCACAGATACGCAGTATTTT,CASTAPGSTDTQYF
TRBD1,TRBJ1-4,TRBV7-6,.,TGTGCCAGCAGCTTAGTTGCCCGGACAGGGAATGAAAAACTGTTTTTT,CASSLVARTGNEKLFF
.,TRBJ1-5,TRBV5-1,few,TGCGCCAGCAGCCCCCTGGGGGCTAGCAATCAGCCCCAGCATTTT,CASSPLGASNQPQHF
.,TRBJ2-1,TRBV6-2/TRBV6-3,.,TGTGCCAGCAGCCCCATGGGGTCCTACAATGAGCAGTTCTTC,CASSPMGSYNEQFF
.,TRBJ1-3,TRBV27,.,TGTGCCAGCAGTTTAAGGAGTGTGCCTGGAAACACCATATATTTT,CASSLRSVPGNTIYF
.,TRBJ2-5,TRBV5-1,.,TGCGCCAGCAGCTTAAGGAGGGCCCCAGGGGAGACCCAGTACTTC,CASSLRRAPGETQYF
.,TRBJ2-3,TRBV24-1,.,TGTGCCACCAGTGAGGCAGGACAAGGCACAGATACGCAGTATTTT,CATSEAGQGTDTQYF
.,TRBJ2-7,TRBV5-1,.,TGCGCCAGCAGCTTGGGGGGACTCTCCTACGAGCAGTACTTC,CASSLGGLSYEQYF
TRBD1,TRBJ1-5,TRBV11-2,.,TGTGCCAGCAGCTTGGACAGGGGCTTCCAGCCCCAGCATTTT,CASSLDRGFQPQHF
.,TRBJ1-1,TRBV30,.,TGTGCCTGGGAACGTAGAATGAACACTGAAGCTTTCTTT,CAWERRMNTEAFF
.,TRBJ1-2,TRBV5-6,few,TGTGCCAGCAGCTTGGGGCCAGGGGCTAGCTATGGCTACACCTTC,CASSLGPGASYGYTF
.,TRBJ2-2,TRBV7-7,.,TGTGCTAGCAGCTTAGGACAGAACACCGGGGAGCTGTTTTTT,CASSLGQNTGELFF
.,TRBJ1-2,TRBV7-9,.,TGTGCCAGCAGCCGGGGAGAGGCGACTAACTATGGCTACACCTTC,CASSRGEATNYGYTF
TRBD2,TRBJ2-5,TRBV11-2,.,TGTGCCAGCAGCTTAGTCGGGAGGGCCGGGGAGACCCAGTACTTC,CASSLVGRAGETQYF
.,TRBJ2-2,TRBV5-1,.,TGCGCCAGCAGGAGGGAAGGGGCTCAAAACACCGGGGAGCTGTTTTTT,CASRREGAQNTGELFF
.,TRBJ1-2,TRBV5-4,once,TGTGCCAGCAGCCCACGTGGGACTAGCTATGGCTACACCTTC,CASSPRGTSYGYTF
.,TRBJ1-6,TRBV30,few,TGTGCCTGGAGTTTGGATGATAATTCACCCCTCCACTTT,CAWSLDDNSPLHF
TRBD1,TRBJ1-4,TRBV12-3/TRBV12-4,.,TGTGCCAGCAGAAACAGGGGCGGCGAAAAACTGTTTTTT,CASRNRGGEKLFF
.,TRBJ1-1,TRBV10-1,.,TGCGCCAGCAGTGTAGCAGGTAACACTGAAGCTTTCTTT,CASSVAGNTEAFF
TRBD2,TRBJ2-3,TRBV18,.,TGTGCCAGCTCACCACCGGTTAGCGGGAGCCGAACAGATACGCAGTATTTT,CASSPPVSGSRTDTQYF
TRBD1,TRBJ1-5,TRBV28,.,TGTGCCAGCACCCAAGGGGGCGGGAGCAATCAGCCCCAGCATTTT,CASTQGGGSNQPQHF
.,TRBJ2-2,TRBV5-1,few,TGCGCCAGCAGCTTGGGACAGGAGATGAACACCGGGGAGCTGTTTTTT,CASSLGQEMNTGELFF